Detailed here is one T cell receptor beta chain. Antigen: not known. This record belongs to a study of beta chain features in type 1 diabetes. Study conclusions and caveats: TCRB CDR3s from Type 1 diabetes patients were moderately but significantly shorter in all four CD4+ subsets. Patients' naive, central memory and regulatory TCRB repertoires appeared more alike than those of healthy donors.

V was cut by 3 bases and J by 3 bases, with 9 bases left in between. Germline CDR1 is KGHSH and CDR2 is LQKENI. This CDR3 contains 13 residues. The isolated RNA, all of it, was reverse transcribed, so expressed TCRB transcripts were what got sequenced. The average for stem cell-like memory T cell samples was 1 million to 1.3 million reads. Repertoires were generated with immunoSEQ multiplex PCR, while TCRdb's copy carries only in-frame clones and drops some. The repertoire includes approximately 15,000 clones, less than 85% of them detected once, and around 0.31% sits in the top ten. About 120 mL of blood, on average, came from one heparinised draw per donor. Sorted cells reached over 95% purity in every population.

Input material: stem cell memory CD4+ T cells from blood. The clonotype originates from a young woman with type 1 diabetes. J is TRBJ2-7 and V is TRBV18; a weak D match, TRBD2 (5 bases). The chain's CDR3 is CASSPGVGYEQYV. The CDR3 DNA reads TGTGCCAGCTCACCCGGGGTGGGCTACGAGCAGTACGTC.